One sample yielded the 13 T cell receptor beta chains listed below, sequenced in a study of cytotoxic CD8 clonotypes in ibrutinib-treated CLL. Clones were sequenced by immunoSEQ multiplex PCR, and TCRdb holds only the in-frame ones, with some missing. Seen here are about 45,000 clones, under 80% observed once, and the top ten hold 20% to 25%. Here the sequenced sample was PBMCs, taken after 24 months of ibrutinib treatment. The receptor set was obtained from a human donor with chronic lymphocytic leukemia.

The chain uses TRBV7-3 and TRBJ2-2, with D tentatively TRBD2 (7 bases). The CDR3 length is 15 residues. Germline lookup yields CDR1 SGHTA and CDR2 FQGTGA. V lost 6 bases and J 13 bases, leaving 24 bases between the germline ends. The CDR3 region is CASSPRRGGADSLFF. As DNA, the CDR3 is TGTGCCAGCAGTCCACGCAGGGGAGGGGCTGACTCGCTGTTTTTT. The complete variable domain, with remaining parts taken from reference TRBV7-3 and TRBJ2-2, reads GAGVSQTPSNKVTEKGKYVELRCDPISGHTALYWYRQSLGQGPEFLIYFQGTGAADDSGLPNDRFFAVRPEGSVSTLKIQRTERGDSAVYLCASSPRRGGADSLFFGEGSRLTVL.

The chain carries TRBV7-6 and TRBJ1-1; D unresolved. The CDR3 has 12 amino acids. Looked up from germline, CDR1 is SGHVS and CDR2 is FNYEAQ. V gave up 5 bases and J gave up 8 bases, with 12 bases separating them. The CDR3 here is CASSQPMGEAFF. CDR3 coding DNA: TGTGCCAGCAGCCAGCCCATGGGAGAAGCTTTCTTT.

The rearrangement joins TRBV30 to TRBJ1-1; D perhaps matches TRBD1 (5 bases). Trimming left V 0 bases short and J 5 bases short, with 10 bases between. CDR1 GTSNPN and CDR2 SVGIG come from the germline V gene (reference sequence). This CDR3 region has 13 residues. The DNA of the CDR3 is TGTGCCTGGAGTGTACGCAGGGCGACTGAAGCTTTCTTT. This sequence encodes CAWSVRRATEAFF.

This chain joins TRBV19 and TRBJ2-2; 10 bases fit TRBD2. Per the germline V gene, CDR1 is LNHDA and CDR2 is SQIVND (reference sequence). V shed 2 bases, J shed 4 bases, and the junction held 4 bases outside the gene matches. The CDR3 is 16 amino acids. CDR3 amino acids: CASSILAGDITGELFF. Written as DNA, the CDR3 is TGTGCCAGTAGTATACTAGCGGGAGATATCACCGGGGAGCTGTTTTTT.

This clone was detected many times. The chain has TRBV2 and TRBJ1-6; 8 bases are shared with TRBD1. This CDR3 contains 18 residues. Germline V lookup: CDR1 SNHLY, CDR2 FYNNEI. The J segment lost 1 base and the V segment lost 4 bases, leaving 9 bases of the junction unmatched. CDR3 DNA sequence: TGTGCCAGCAGTGGACAGGGGTTTAGGTTATCCTATAATTCACCCCTCCACTTT. As protein: CASSGQGFRLSYNSPLHF.

The rearrangement joins TRBV5-1 to TRBJ2-3; D is unclear. Germline loops: CDR1 SGHRS, CDR2 YFSETQ. Trimming took off 0 bases at V and 2 bases at J, with 4 bases between the two ends. This CDR3 spans 13 amino acids. The CDR3 reads CASSLAPTDTQYF. The CDR3 DNA reads TGCGCCAGCAGCTTGGCCCCCACAGATACGCAGTATTTT.

The count of this clone is one. The chain combines TRBV10-3 with TRBJ2-1; TRBD2 matches at 9 bases. Germline lookup yields CDR1 ENHRY and CDR2 SYGVKD. After removal of 2 bases from V and 10 bases from J, the junction contained 0 bases not matched to a gene. The CDR3 is 12 amino acids. CDR3 bases: TGTGCCATCAGTGAGCTAGCGGGAGAGCAGTTCTTC. Translating it yields CAISELAGEQFF.

The V and J genes are TRBV5-6 and TRBJ2-7; D is unclear. The CDR3 length is 14 residues. V gave up 2 bases and J gave up 0 bases, with 9 bases separating them. Germline CDR1 and CDR2: SGHDT and YYEEEE. The CDR3 spells CASSFGPSSYEQYF. The CDR3, as DNA: TGTGCCAGCAGCTTCGGGCCGAGCTCCTACGAGCAGTACTTC.

Written as DNA, the CDR3 is TGTGCCAGCAGCTTAACGACAGAAAACATGAACACTGAAGCTTTCTTT. Translation: CASSLTTENMNTEAFF. V and J are TRBV7-1 and TRBJ1-1; D is perhaps TRBD1 (5 bases). TRBV7-1 is placed among ORFs of uncertain function. The CDR3 loop spans 16 amino acids. The V gene lost 4 bases and the J gene lost 0 bases, with 15 bases spanning the gap.

The chain carries TRBV5-5 and TRBJ2-3; 7 bases line up with TRBD2. The length of the CDR3 is 15 residues. Looked up from germline, CDR1 is SGHKS and CDR2 is YYEKEE (reference sequence). Trimming took 4 bases from V and 0 from J; bases not matched to a gene: 5. This CDR3 is CASSRTSESTDTQYF. Written as DNA, the CDR3 is TGTGCCAGCAGCCGAACTAGCGAAAGCACAGATACGCAGTATTTT.

This chain uses TRBV4-1 with TRBJ2-3, with D possibly being TRBD2 (6 bases). The CDR3 covers 17 residues. The germline V gene encodes CDR1 MGHRA and CDR2 YSYEKL. The V end was cut by 2 bases, the J end by 0 bases, with 15 bases between. The CDR3 coding sequence is TGCGCCAGCAGCCAAAGGGGAATAGCGGAAAGCACAGATACGCAGTATTTT. This encodes CASSQRGIAESTDTQYF.

The chain employs TRBV6-1 and TRBJ1-6; a weak D match, TRBD1 (5 bases). CDR1 is MNHNS and CDR2 is SASEGT in the germline V gene. V lost 5 bases and J 6 bases, leaving 11 bases between the germline ends. This CDR3 contains 14 residues. CDR3 bases: TGTGCCAGCAGTTTGGGGGGAGGTAATTCACCCCTCCACTTT. Its translation: CASSLGGGNSPLHF.

A single count supports this clone. The chain couples TRBV6-1 to TRBJ2-4; no clear D gene. Trimming removed 6 bases at V and 7 bases at J, with 19 bases between. The CDR3 is 15 residues long. Germline lookup yields CDR1 MNHNS and CDR2 SASEGT. The CDR3 coding sequence is TGTGCCAGCAGCCCATATGCCGGGCTCGATAACATTCAGTACTTC. It translates to CASSPYAGLDNIQYF.